This T cell receptor beta chain is from a study of early T cells in non-severe SARS-CoV-2 infection. Study-wide background: Sequenced bulk RNA came from whole blood that was unsorted, and chains were unpaired. The study, taken as a whole, reports: Reliance on VDJdb matching favored anti-spike CD8 responses; private and CD4 specificities were missed.

This clonotype was observed a few times. Its antigen is as yet unknown. The CDR3 runs 15 residues. V lost 0 bases and J 1 base, leaving 10 bases between the germline ends. Per germline, CDR1 SGHRS and CDR2 YFSETQ. Unique molecular identifiers were added to individual cDNA molecules. One entry per CDR3 protein results from TCRdb running MiXCR on the 5' RACE reads. Seen here are tens of thousands of distinct CDR3 sequences, roughly 5.3% observed once, and the top ten hold about 6.8%. Sequences were obtained from whole blood. The chain links TRBV5-1 to TRBJ1-1, with D tentatively TRBD1 (5 bases). This clonotype was sampled from an adult who was a healthcare worker with PCR-confirmed SARS-CoV-2 infection or an uninfected control (not recorded which). CDR3 sequence reads: CASSLVGVRNTEAFF. CDR3 DNA sequence: TGCGCCAGCAGCTTGGTGGGGGTAAGGAACACTGAAGCTTTCTTT.